These 20 T cell receptor beta chains came from one sample sequenced in a study of blood T cell repertoires in COVID-19. Sequencing was performed with immunoSEQ multiplex PCR; in TCRdb, only in-frame clones are kept and a portion is missing. The sample carries around 60,000 clones, 70% to 90% recorded once. The source material was peripheral blood. The receptor source for this set is a man between 45 and 60 years old with active COVID-19.

To note about this clone: At one end, the junction sequence differs from germline, possibly due to a read error. This rearrangement joins TRBV12-3 or TRBV12-4 to TRBJ2-7; D is perhaps TRBD1 (6 bases). The CDR3 is 13 amino acids. The CDR3 loop reads CASSPLIQGPRDF. CDR3 sequence (DNA): TGTGCCAGCAGTCCTCTAATACAGGGACCCCGGGACTTC.

The rearrangement links TRBV6-2 or TRBV6-3 to TRBJ2-7; a weak D match, TRBD1 (6 bases). The germline CDR1 and CDR2 sequences are MNHEY and SVGEGT. The CDR3 loop spans 17 amino acids. V lost 0 bases and J 0 bases, leaving 15 bases between the germline ends. In nucleotides, the CDR3 is TGTGCCAGCAGTTACTCTCAGGGGCTAGCCTACTCCTACGAGCAGTACTTC. It yields the protein CASSYSQGLAYSYEQYF.

This chain connects TRBV5-1 to TRBJ2-3; 9 bases are shared with TRBD2. V trimming: 4 bases; J trimming: 2 bases; junction bases outside the gene matches: 11. The length of the CDR3 is 17 residues. Germline CDR1 is SGHRS and CDR2 is YFSETQ. For the CDR3, the DNA is TGCGCCAGCAGCCCCCGGGGAGCGGGGGGCGTCACAGATACGCAGTATTTT. It encodes CASSPRGAGGVTDTQYF.

This rearrangement joins TRBV5-4 to TRBJ1-1; D remains unclear. The CDR3 contains 14 residues. The V gene's germline CDR1 is SGHNT and CDR2 YYREEE (reference sequence). The V end was cut by 2 bases, the J end by 4 bases, with 12 bases between. The CDR3 DNA is TGTGCCAGCAGCTTTCCTGAGGGAGGCACTGAAGCTTTCTTT. This codes for CASSFPEGGTEAFF.

CDR3 coding DNA: TGTGCCACCAGCACCCCGGGAAAGGGCCATGGCACAGATACGCAGTATTTT. It codes for CATSTPGKGHGTDTQYF. V and J are TRBV15 and TRBJ2-3; D is perhaps TRBD2 (5 bases). Germline values: CDR1 LNHNV, CDR2 YYDKDF (reference sequence). V was pared by 4 bases and J by 1 base, with 18 bases between. The CDR3 consists of 17 residues.

The V call is TRBV5-6, the J call TRBJ2-7, with 7 bases that match TRBD1. The CDR3 covers 14 residues. Germline V lookup: CDR1 SGHDT, CDR2 YYEEEE. Germline trimming cut 4 bases from V and 3 bases from J; bases unmatched to any gene: 7. In DNA, the CDR3 is TGTGCCAGCAGCGACTCGGGACAGAGCTACGAGCAGTACTTC. Encoded protein: CASSDSGQSYEQYF.

The J gene is TRBJ2-3, the V gene TRBV6-5; D is unresolved. With 2 bases removed from V and 0 bases from J, the gap between germline ends came to 3 bases. This CDR3 region has 13 residues. Germline loops: CDR1 MNHEY, CDR2 SVGAGI. In DNA form, the CDR3 reads TGTGCCAGCAGTTACCTTAGCACAGATACGCAGTATTTT. It specifies CASSYLSTDTQYF.

CDR3 sequence: CASSQGQKNYGYTF. DNA of the CDR3: TGCGCCAGCAGCCAAGGACAGAAGAACTATGGCTACACCTTC. This sequence joins TRBV4-3 and TRBJ1-2; D is possibly TRBD1 (5 bases). Germline lookup yields CDR1 LGHNA and CDR2 YSLEER. V shed 1 base and J shed 2 bases, with 8 bases lying between them. The CDR3 is made up of 14 amino acids.

The V and J genes are TRBV6-5 and TRBJ2-7; TRBD2 aligns across 8 bases. With 6 bases clipped from V and 5 bases from J, the junction kept 12 bases outside the gene matches. CDR1 and CDR2 (germline): MNHEY, SVGAGI. The CDR3 length is 15 residues. The CDR3 region is CASRGAGALGNEQYF. The CDR3 nucleotides are TGTGCCAGCAGGGGAGCGGGGGCCCTGGGGAACGAGCAGTACTTC.

V usage is TRBV7-9 and J usage is TRBJ1-6; maybe TRBD1 (5 bases). Trimming took 5 bases from V and 9 from J, leaving 14 bases between them. Germline V gene data show CDR1 as SEHNR and CDR2 as FQNEAQ (reference sequence). The CDR3 has 14 residues. CDR3: CASSKMGGGSPLHF. CDR3 DNA sequence: TGTGCCAGCAGCAAGATGGGGGGTGGTTCACCCCTCCACTTT.

The rearrangement joins TRBV12-3 or TRBV12-4 to TRBJ2-4, with D possibly matching TRBD1 (5 bases). This CDR3 comprises 12 residues. V lost 8 bases, J lost 4 bases, and 9 bases lay in between. CDR3 in amino acids: CASCRQKNIQYF. CDR3 in DNA: TGTGCCAGCTGTAGACAGAAAAACATTCAGTACTTC.

The chain links TRBV3-1 (or the pseudogene TRBV3-2) to TRBJ2-5, with 9 bases matching TRBD2. Germline loops: CDR1 LGHDT, CDR2 YNNKEL (reference sequence). V shed 0 bases, J shed 1 base, and the junction held 6 bases outside the gene matches. This CDR3 contains 17 residues. CDR3 in amino acids: CASSQDWDSGGQETQYF. The CDR3 DNA reads as TGTGCCAGCAGCCAAGATTGGGATAGCGGGGGCCAAGAGACCCAGTACTTC.

The J gene is TRBJ2-2, the V gene TRBV6-4; TRBD2 aligns across 8 bases. Germline V gives CDR1 MRHNA, CDR2 SNTAGT. CDR3 length: 14 residues. The junction had 7 bases not matched to a gene; V was cut back by 6 bases and J by 7 bases. Here the CDR3 DNA reads TGTGCCAGCAGAGCGGAGCGGGGGTTCGGGGAGCTGTTTTTT. This encodes CASRAERGFGELFF.

V is TRBV5-1 and J is TRBJ1-2; 8 nucleotides line up with TRBD1. The V gene's germline CDR1 is SGHRS and CDR2 YFSETQ. The CDR3 loop spans 14 amino acids. After removal of 3 bases from V and 8 bases from J, the junction contained 9 bases not matched to a gene. CDR3 residues: CASSSPGGEAGYTF. The CDR3 region has the DNA TGCGCCAGCAGCTCCCCAGGGGGCGAGGCGGGCTACACCTTC. Filled out from reference TRBV5-1 and TRBJ1-2, the complete variable domain reads KAGVTQTPRYLIKTRGQQVTLSCSPISGHRSVSWYQQTPGQGLQFLFEYFSETQRNKGNFPGRFSGRQFSNSRSEMNVSTLELGDSALYLCASSSPGGEAGYTFGSGTRLTVV.

The J gene is TRBJ1-6, the V gene TRBV7-2; D possibly corresponds to TRBD1 (6 bases). The V end lost 5 bases, the J end lost 7 bases, and 15 bases lay between the germline ends. The CDR3 runs 15 residues. Germline CDR1 SGHTA, CDR2 FQGNSA. CDR3 nucleotide sequence: TGTGCCAGCAGCAGATTTGGACAGAGCAATTCACCCCTCCACTTT. It translates to CASSRFGQSNSPLHF.

The chain has TRBV12-3 or TRBV12-4 and TRBJ2-7, with D uncertain. This CDR3 spans 12 amino acids. V shed 2 bases and J shed 9 bases, with 11 bases lying between them. CDR3 protein: CASSLRQTGQYF. For the CDR3, the DNA is TGTGCCAGCAGTTTAAGGCAGACGGGGCAGTACTTC.

The V gene is TRBV29-1, the J gene TRBJ2-5; TRBD2 aligns across 7 bases. The CDR3 is 13 residues long. CDR1 is SQVTM, CDR2 ANQGSEA, per germline. J lost 1 base, V lost 7 bases, and 6 bases had no gene match. CDR3 coding DNA: TGCAGCGGCGGACTAGTCCTCCAAGAGACCCAGTACTTC. This translates into CSGGLVLQETQYF.

The chain joins TRBV7-9 to TRBJ2-3, with D unresolved. Germline CDR1 SEHNR, CDR2 FQNEAQ (reference sequence). The CDR3 loop spans 17 amino acids. The ends were cut back, 4 bases at V and 2 bases at J, with 19 bases in the middle. The DNA of the CDR3 is TGTGCCAGCAGCTACCGACACATCAGTCAGACCACAGATACGCAGTATTTT. Translation gives CASSYRHISQTTDTQYF.

J is TRBJ2-2 and V is TRBV2, with D possibly matching TRBD2 (6 bases). This CDR3 region has 14 residues. Germline CDR1 reads SNHLY; CDR2 reads FYNNEI. Deletions cut 6 bases from V and 4 bases from J, with 12 bases between. The DNA of the CDR3 is TGTGCCAGCAGAGCAGGGAGGACCACCGGGGAGCTGTTTTTT. It translates to CASRAGRTTGELFF.

V is TRBV2 and J is TRBJ1-5, with a tentative D call TRBD1 (5 bases). The V end was cut by 1 base, the J end by 7 bases, with 11 bases between. The CDR3 sequence is 14 residues long. CDR1 SNHLY and CDR2 FYNNEI come from the germline V gene. Here the CDR3 reads CASSEGGARQPQHF. The DNA of the CDR3 is TGTGCCAGCAGTGAAGGGGGCGCCAGGCAGCCCCAGCATTTT.